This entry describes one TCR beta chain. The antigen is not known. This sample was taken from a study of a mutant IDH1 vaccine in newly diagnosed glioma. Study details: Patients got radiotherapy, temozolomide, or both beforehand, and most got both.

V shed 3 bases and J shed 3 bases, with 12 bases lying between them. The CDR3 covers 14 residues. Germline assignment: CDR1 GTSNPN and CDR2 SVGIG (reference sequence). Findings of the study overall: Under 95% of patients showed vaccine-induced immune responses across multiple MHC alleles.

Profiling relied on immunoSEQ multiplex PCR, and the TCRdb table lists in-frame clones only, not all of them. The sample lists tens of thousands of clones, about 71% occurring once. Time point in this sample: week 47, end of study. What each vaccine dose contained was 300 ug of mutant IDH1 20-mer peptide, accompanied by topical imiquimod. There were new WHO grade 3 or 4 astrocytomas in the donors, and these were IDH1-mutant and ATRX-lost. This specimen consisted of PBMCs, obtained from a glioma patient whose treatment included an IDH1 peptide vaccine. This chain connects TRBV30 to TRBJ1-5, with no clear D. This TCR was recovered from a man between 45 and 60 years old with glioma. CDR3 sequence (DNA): TGTGCCTGGAGCCAAGTATTGTCCAATCAGCCCCAGCATTTT. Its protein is CAWSQVLSNQPQHF.